The 15 T cell receptor beta chains listed next were all sequenced from one sample in a study of T cell repertoires in cytomegalovirus infection. TCRdb re-derived calls from the reads in MiXCR, one entry per CDR3 protein. The sample lists about 440,000 distinct CDR3 sequences; approximately 31% were seen once. Specimen: PBMCs. The receptors come from a human donor in good health (CMV status not recorded). Some clones in this sample may be carry-over from other donors' samples.

The chain employs TRBV30 and TRBJ1-6, with unresolved D. Looked up from germline, CDR1 is GTSNPN and CDR2 is SVGIG (reference sequence). The CDR3 has 14 amino acids. Trimming shortened V by 0 bases and J by 8 bases, and 11 bases separated the two germline ends. The CDR3 here is CAWSVLGKDSPLHF. CDR3 nucleotides: TGTGCCTGGAGTGTCCTGGGGAAGGATTCACCCCTCCACTTT.

This clonotype was seen a handful of times. The rearrangement joins TRBV7-2 to TRBJ1-2; 9 bases line up with TRBD1. Germline CDR1 SGHTA, CDR2 FQGNSA. The CDR3 has 15 amino acids. The junction had 5 bases not matched to a gene; V was cut back by 4 bases and J by 2 bases. CDR3 bases: TGTGCCAGCAGCTCTCGACAGGGGGTAAACTATGGCTACACCTTC. Encoded protein: CASSSRQGVNYGYTF.

There are a few counts of this clonotype. The rearrangement links TRBV5-6 to TRBJ2-7, with no clear D. CDR1 SGHDT and CDR2 YYEEEE come from the germline V gene. The CDR3 contains 15 residues. V gave up 0 bases and J gave up 3 bases, with 13 bases separating them. The CDR3 DNA is TGTGCCAGCAGCTTGGCCGACGTAGAAGGCTACGAGCAGTACTTC. Its translation is CASSLADVEGYEQYF. The complete variable domain, with remaining parts taken from reference TRBV5-6 and TRBJ2-7, reads DAGVTQSPTHLIKTRGQQVTLRCSPKSGHDTVSWYQQALGQGPQFIFQYYEEEERQRGNFPDRFSGHQFPNYSSELNVNALLLGDSALYLCASSLADVEGYEQYFGPGTRLTVT.

The CDR3 DNA sequence: TGTGCCAGCAGTGGCCTCAGACAGCTAGACGAGCAGTACTTC. Protein sequence: CASSGLRQLDEQYF. The rearrangement links TRBV6-6 to TRBJ2-7, with D tentatively TRBD1 (5 bases). CDR3 length: 14 residues. Germline-derived CDR1 and CDR2 are MNHNY and SVGAGI (reference sequence). Trimming removed 5 bases from V and 5 bases from J, with 16 bases in between.

This chain joins TRBV6-6 and TRBJ2-7; a possible D gene is TRBD1 (6 bases). Trimming removed 0 bases from V and 2 bases from J, with 14 bases in between. Germline CDR1 reads MNHNY; CDR2 reads SVGAGI (reference sequence). This CDR3 contains 16 residues. In DNA form, the CDR3 reads TGTGCCAGCAGTTACTCAGGACAGAATATGCCCTACGAGCAGTACTTC. This sequence encodes CASSYSGQNMPYEQYF.

This clonotype was detected a few times. The chain couples TRBV2 to TRBJ2-3, with D tentatively TRBD1 or TRBD2 (5 bases each). Germline V CDR1 and CDR2: SNHLY, FYNNEI. The CDR3 has 15 residues. Trimming took off 5 bases at V and 4 bases at J, with 16 bases between the two ends. The CDR3 nucleotides are TGTGCCAGCAGTCCACGGGGCCTCGGGGCAGATACGCAGTATTTT. Its translation is CASSPRGLGADTQYF.

This clonotype showed up just a few times. The rearrangement links TRBV7-9 to TRBJ1-4, with TRBD1 matching over 7 bases. The V gene's germline CDR1 is SEHNR and CDR2 FQNEAQ (reference sequence). The CDR3 has 15 amino acids. The ends lost 4 bases at V and 5 bases at J; junction bases unmatched: 7. CDR3 nucleotides: TGTGCCAGCAGCTCCGAGGGGGCTATGAATGAAAAACTGTTTTTT. Translated: CASSSEGAMNEKLFF.

This clonotype appeared a few times. V gene TRBV10-1 combines with J gene TRBJ1-1, with TRBD1 as a possible D gene (6 bases). Trimming stripped 0 bases from V and 11 bases from J, with 16 bases between. In germline, CDR1 is WNHNN, CDR2 SYGVQD (reference sequence). The CDR3 totals 14 residues. The CDR3 sequence: CASSESGTTQLAFF. The DNA for the CDR3 is TGCGCCAGCAGTGAGTCCGGGACAACCCAACTCGCTTTCTTT.

This clonotype was seen only a few times. V and J are TRBV29-1 and TRBJ1-1; D is perhaps TRBD1 (5 bases). The germline V and J ends were trimmed by 4 bases and 1 base, with 7 bases remaining between them. The CDR3 runs 12 residues. The germline V gene encodes CDR1 SQVTM and CDR2 ANQGSEA. The CDR3, as DNA: TGCAGCGTTGGACAGTCGAACACTGAAGCTTTCTTT. Residues: CSVGQSNTEAFF.

The chain carries TRBV28 and TRBJ2-2, with a weak D call TRBD2 (6 bases). Trimming took 3 bases from V and 5 from J, leaving 22 bases between them. Germline loops: CDR1 MDHEN, CDR2 SYDVKM. This CDR3 is 18 amino acids long. As DNA, the CDR3 is TGTGCCAGCAGTTTTAGTAGTGGAATCGGGGGTATTACCGGGGAGCTGTTTTTT. Translation: CASSFSSGIGGITGELFF.

This clonotype was detected ten times or more. This chain uses TRBV28 with TRBJ1-1, with D possibly matching TRBD1 (6 bases). Per germline, CDR1 MDHEN and CDR2 SYDVKM. Trimming took off 6 bases at V and 8 bases at J, with 13 bases between the two ends. CDR3 length equals 12 residues. The CDR3: CASRPPTGEAFF. CDR3 in DNA: TGTGCCAGCAGACCCCCGACAGGCGAAGCTTTCTTT.

This clonotype appeared a few times. The V and J genes are TRBV19 and TRBJ2-1, with 10 bases identical to TRBD1. CDR1 is LNHDA, CDR2 SQIVND, per germline (reference sequence). The CDR3 has 16 amino acids. The V gene end was trimmed by 1 base and the J gene end by 0 bases; junction bases not matched to a gene: 0. The DNA of the CDR3 is TGTGCCAGTAGTATAGGACAGGGGGCCTCCTACAATGAGCAGTTCTTC. Amino acids: CASSIGQGASYNEQFF.

This clonotype was counted at least ten times. The J gene is TRBJ2-2, the V gene TRBV7-2; D is unresolved. Trimming removed 4 bases at V and 2 bases at J, with 8 bases between. Germline V lookup: CDR1 SGHTA, CDR2 FQGNSA. The CDR3 sequence is 14 residues long. DNA of the CDR3: TGTGCCAGCAGCTATGGTGTTAACACCGGGGAGCTGTTTTTT. Amino acid sequence: CASSYGVNTGELFF.

This clonotype was seen only a few times. The rearrangement links TRBV7-6 to TRBJ2-5; the D call may be TRBD1 or TRBD2 (5 bases each). V was clipped by 5 bases and J by 5 bases, with 12 bases between them. The CDR3 runs 13 residues. Per germline, CDR1 SGHVS and CDR2 FNYEAQ. The CDR3 coding sequence is TGTGCCAGCAGCGTTTCGGGGACCGAGACCCAGTACTTC. This gives the protein CASSVSGTETQYF.

On this clonotype itself: The junction and the germline gene differ at one end; a read error may be behind it. This chain joins TRBV5-6 and TRBJ2-7; 8 bases align to TRBD1. CDR3 length: 14 amino acids. Per germline, CDR1 SGHDT and CDR2 YYEEEE. CDR3 region: CVSSMGQVIYEQYF. CDR3 nucleotide sequence: TGTGTCAGCAGCATGGGACAGGTAATCTACGAGCAGTACTTC.